These T cell receptor beta chains were read from a single sample in a study of T cell clones after liver transplantation. Profiling relied on immunoSEQ multiplex PCR, and the TCRdb table lists in-frame clones only, not all of them. The sample has roughly 120,000 clones; just over 90% are singletons. The material was CD4+ T cells from blood, obtained 12 months after liver transplant. Receptor source: a human patient who received a liver transplant. Some T cells may arise from the graft donor. CDR3s include the opening cysteine and the closing phenylalanine or tryptophan. Each record gives: D gene, V gene, clone size, J gene, CDR3 DNA, CDR3 protein. The D gene is left open where the match is weak. Clone size is not always given. Where it is, it says once, few, many or a class for expanded clones.

D gene: NA
V gene: TRBV6-5
clone size: NA
J gene: TRBJ2-7
CDR3 DNA: TGTGCCAGCAAACCGTCCATCACCTACGAGCAGTACTTC
CDR3 protein: CASKPSITYEQYF

D gene: NA
V gene: TRBV7-8
clone size: NA
J gene: TRBJ2-3
CDR3 DNA: TGTGCCAGCAGCCCAGCCTGGGACACGCAGTATTTT
CDR3 protein: CASSPAWDTQYF

D gene: NA
V gene: TRBV27
clone size: NA
J gene: TRBJ2-2
CDR3 DNA: TGTGCCAGCAGAAGGGCTATGACGAACACCGGGGAGCTGTTTTTT
CDR3 protein: CASRRAMTNTGELFF

D gene: TRBD1
V gene: TRBV6-1
clone size: NA
J gene: TRBJ1-5
CDR3 DNA: TGTGCCAGCAGTGAACAGGGGGCGCGGCAGCCCCAGCATTTT
CDR3 protein: CASSEQGARQPQHF

D gene: NA
V gene: TRBV11-3
clone size: NA
J gene: TRBJ2-4
CDR3 DNA: TGTGCCAGCAGCCCCCGACTAGTTGGCATTCAGTACTTC
CDR3 protein: CASSPRLVGIQYF

D gene: NA
V gene: TRBV6-5
clone size: NA
J gene: TRBJ1-5
CDR3 DNA: TGTGCCAGCAGTTACTCGGACGGTCAGCCCCAGCATTTT
CDR3 protein: CASSYSDGQPQHF

D gene: NA
V gene: TRBV7-3
clone size: NA
J gene: TRBJ2-1
CDR3 DNA: TGTGCCAGCAGCTCTAATAGCGGCTCCTACAATGAGCAGTTCTTC
CDR3 protein: CASSSNSGSYNEQFF

D gene: TRBD1
V gene: TRBV30
clone size: few
J gene: TRBJ1-5
CDR3 DNA: TGTGCCTGGAGCGGACAGGGTAATCAGCCCCAGCATTTT
CDR3 protein: CAWSGQGNQPQHF

D gene: NA
V gene: TRBV28
clone size: NA
J gene: TRBJ1-5
CDR3 DNA: TGTGCCAGCAGCTCTTCAGGGACCCCTAGCAATCAGCCCCAGCATTTT
CDR3 protein: CASSSSGTPSNQPQHF

D gene: NA
V gene: TRBV5-6
clone size: NA
J gene: TRBJ1-3
CDR3 DNA: TGTGCCAGCAGCTTGGTACTCTCTGGAAACACCATATATTTT
CDR3 protein: CASSLVLSGNTIYF

D gene: NA
V gene: TRBV19
clone size: NA
J gene: TRBJ1-1
CDR3 DNA: TGTGCCAGTAGTATAGAGGGGGTTTTGACTGAAGCTTTCTTT
CDR3 protein: CASSIEGVLTEAFF

D gene: TRBD2
V gene: TRBV7-8
clone size: NA
J gene: TRBJ2-3
CDR3 DNA: TGTGCCAGCAGTTTCGGGACTAAACCGACCACAGATACGCAGTATTTT
CDR3 protein: CASSFGTKPTTDTQYF

D gene: NA
V gene: TRBV4-1
clone size: NA
J gene: TRBJ2-3
CDR3 DNA: TGCGCCAGCAGCCGGGTTTCCCCCACAGATACGCAGTATTTT
CDR3 protein: CASSRVSPTDTQYF

D gene: NA
V gene: TRBV11-2
clone size: NA
J gene: TRBJ2-7
CDR3 DNA: TGTGCCAGCAGCTTGACCCTTACAGCAGCCTCCTACGAGCAGTACTTC
CDR3 protein: CASSLTLTAASYEQYF

D gene: NA
V gene: TRBV12-5
clone size: NA
J gene: TRBJ2-7
CDR3 DNA: TGTGCTAGTGGGGGAGCGGGTGCCTACGAGCAGTACTTC
CDR3 protein: CASGGAGAYEQYF

D gene: NA
V gene: TRBV7-2
clone size: NA
J gene: TRBJ2-7
CDR3 DNA: TGTGCCAGCAGCTTAGGGGGGTATCAGATGAACGAGCAGTACTTC
CDR3 protein: CASSLGGYQMNEQYF

D gene: NA
V gene: TRBV2
clone size: NA
J gene: TRBJ1-3
CDR3 DNA: TGTGCCAGCAACCCTGAACGGTTCTCTGGAAACACCATATATTTT
CDR3 protein: CASNPERFSGNTIYF

D gene: TRBD1
V gene: TRBV5-1
clone size: NA
J gene: TRBJ2-2
CDR3 DNA: TGCGCCAGCAGCTTACGACAGGGAATGGACGGGGAGCTGTTTTTT
CDR3 protein: CASSLRQGMDGELFF